This entry lists 27 T cell receptor beta chains sequenced from one sample in a study of blood T cell repertoires in COVID-19. The method was immunoSEQ multiplex PCR; TCRdb's version includes in-frame clones alone and lacks a portion of them. The top ten hold 1.2% of the sample, which has a few hundred thousand clones, around nine tenths seen once. The sequenced material came from PBMCs or T cells enriched from blood (not recorded which). The receptor set was obtained from a woman aged 18-29 years who had recovered from COVID-19.

This clone appeared once. This chain links TRBV18 with TRBJ1-1; 8 positions match TRBD1. From germline, CDR1 is KGHSH and CDR2 LQKENI. This CDR3 has 12 amino acids. J was trimmed by 8 bases and V by 7 bases; bases with no gene match: 6. CDR3 region: CASLTGAGEAFF. Here the CDR3 DNA reads TGTGCCAGCTTGACAGGGGCTGGGGAAGCTTTCTTT.

The V call is TRBV19, the J call TRBJ1-1, with 12 bases that match TRBD1. With 4 bases clipped from V and 3 bases from J, the junction kept 12 bases outside the gene matches. This CDR3 is 18 amino acids long. The germline V gene has CDR1 LNHDA and CDR2 SQIVND (reference sequence). DNA of the CDR3: TGTGCCAGTAGTAGGCCCCCTGGGACAGGGGGCTGGCACACTGAAGCTTTCTTT. This codes for CASSRPPGTGGWHTEAFF.

The CDR3 nucleotides read TGTGCCAGTAGTTCCAGGACAGGGAACCTCTACGAGCAGTACTTC. Protein sequence: CASSSRTGNLYEQYF. This chain uses TRBV19 with TRBJ2-7; 8 bases fit TRBD1. The J segment lost 3 bases and the V segment lost 5 bases, leaving 9 bases of the junction unmatched. The CDR3 is 15 residues long. Germline CDR1 and CDR2: LNHDA and SQIVND (reference sequence).

This chain connects TRBV6-5 to TRBJ1-2; TRBD1 matches 7 bases. The junction had 12 bases not matched to a gene; V was cut back by 7 bases and J by 4 bases. The CDR3 is made up of 15 amino acids. CDR1 and CDR2 from the germline V gene are MNHEY and SVGAGI. The CDR3: CASTENRGYFYGYTF. The CDR3 nucleotides are TGTGCCAGCACAGAGAACAGGGGTTACTTCTATGGCTACACCTTC.

As DNA, the CDR3 is TGTGCCAGCAGCGTAGGGACTGCTAGCACAGATACGCAGTATTTT. It codes for CASSVGTASTDTQYF. The chain links TRBV9 to TRBJ2-3; D might be TRBD2 (5 bases). The CDR3 runs to 15 residues. CDR1 is SGDLS and CDR2 is YYNGEE in the germline V gene. V lost 0 bases and J lost 0, with 8 bases in between.

A single count supports this clone. The chain is built from TRBV24-1 and TRBJ2-2; 9 bases fit TRBD1. Germline loops: CDR1 KGHDR, CDR2 SFDVKD. Germline trimming cut 10 bases from V and 3 bases from J; bases unmatched to any gene: 5. This CDR3 is 14 amino acids long. The CDR3 DNA follows: TGTGCCACAGGACAGGGGTTCGACACCGGGGAGCTGTTTTTT. Protein: CATGQGFDTGELFF.

This sequence joins TRBV18 and TRBJ1-1, with 9 nucleotides matching TRBD1. The CDR3 is made up of 16 amino acids. J was trimmed by 1 base and V by 2 bases; bases with no gene match: 5. Germline loops: CDR1 KGHSH, CDR2 LQKENI. CDR3 amino acids: CASSPRTGARNTEAFF. In DNA form, the CDR3 reads TGTGCCAGCTCACCAAGGACAGGGGCTCGGAACACTGAAGCTTTCTTT.

The chain carries TRBV5-1 and TRBJ2-5, with TRBD2 matching over 9 bases. V was pared by 0 bases and J by 6 bases, with 6 bases of the junction left unmatched. The CDR3 length is 15 residues. In germline, CDR1 is SGHRS, CDR2 YFSETQ. This CDR3 is CASSLEVSGGKTQYF. In DNA form, the CDR3 reads TGCGCCAGCAGCTTGGAAGTTAGCGGGGGTAAGACCCAGTACTTC.

The chain employs TRBV3-1 (or the pseudogene TRBV3-2) and TRBJ2-7; weak D call: TRBD1 (5 bases). The CDR3 sequence is 14 residues long. With 1 base removed from V and 6 bases from J, the gap between germline ends came to 13 bases. Germline CDR1 reads LGHDT; CDR2 reads YNNKEL (reference sequence). DNA for the CDR3: TGTGCCAGCAGCCAAGGGACCAGGGCCGGCGAGCAGTACTTC. It encodes CASSQGTRAGEQYF.

The chain uses TRBV19 and TRBJ1-6; 11 bases fit TRBD1. Germline V gene sequence: CDR1 LNHDA, CDR2 SQIVND (reference sequence). V lost 3 bases, J lost 9 bases, and 10 bases stayed unmatched. This CDR3 contains 17 residues. CDR3 sequence (DNA): TGTGCCAGTAGTATTTCGGGACAGGGGGTTCTTGGTTCACCCCTCCACTTT. Its translation is CASSISGQGVLGSPLHF.

The chain recombines TRBV6-4 with TRBJ1-2; TRBD1 matches 10 bases. The CDR3 extends over 16 amino acids. The trim removed 0 bases at V and 4 bases at J, leaving 5 bases unmatched. CDR1 MRHNA and CDR2 SNTAGT come from the germline V gene. CDR3 sequence reads: CASSDSGTGDLYGYTF. In DNA, the CDR3 is TGTGCCAGCAGTGACTCCGGGACAGGGGACCTCTATGGCTACACCTTC.

The chain links TRBV5-5 to TRBJ1-2; D is perhaps TRBD1 (5 bases). This CDR3 has 13 amino acids. Per the germline V gene, CDR1 is SGHKS and CDR2 is YYEKEE (reference sequence). V was cut by 2 bases and J by 8 bases, with 13 bases left in between. The CDR3 DNA reads as TGTGCCAGCAGCTTCGGGGGTTTGAAGGGCTACACCTTC. This translates into CASSFGGLKGYTF.

Only one count was recorded for this clone. The chain has TRBV4-3 and TRBJ2-1; maybe TRBD2 (6 bases). Trimming cost V 2 bases and J 2 bases, with 13 bases left between them. This CDR3 contains 16 residues. Germline lookup yields CDR1 LGHNA and CDR2 YSLEER. This chain's CDR3 is CASSQSSGLTYNEQFF. CDR3 nucleotides: TGCGCCAGCAGCCAATCGAGCGGGCTTACCTACAATGAGCAGTTCTTC.

In its sample, this clone was seen once. This chain joins TRBV27 and TRBJ2-2; perhaps TRBD2 as D (5 bases). The V end was cut by 6 bases, the J end by 6 bases, with 8 bases between. Looked up from germline, CDR1 is MNHEY and CDR2 is SMNVEV (reference sequence). This CDR3 has 12 amino acids. DNA of the CDR3: TGTGCCAGCAGCCGGAGGTCCGGGGAGCTGTTTTTT. This sequence encodes CASSRRSGELFF.

The rearrangement uses TRBV7-8 and TRBJ2-7; TRBD1 agrees at 7 bases. CDR3 length: 17 amino acids. Losses at the gene ends were 1 base for V and 4 bases for J; bases not matched to a gene: 13. Germline CDR1 reads SGHVS; CDR2 reads FQNEAQ. CDR3 loop: CASSLGAGGRLLYEQYF. CDR3 nucleotide sequence: TGTGCCAGCAGCTTAGGAGCAGGGGGACGACTACTATACGAGCAGTACTTC.

The chain joins TRBV24-1 to TRBJ2-3; possibly TRBD1 for D (5 bases). Germline lookup yields CDR1 KGHDR and CDR2 SFDVKD. Trimming cost V 3 bases and J 4 bases, with 10 bases left between them. This CDR3 is 14 amino acids long. The DNA for the CDR3 is TGTGCCACCAGTGATGGCTGGGGCCCAGATACGCAGTATTTT. It translates to CATSDGWGPDTQYF.

This clone was seen just once. The chain is built from TRBV7-9 and TRBJ2-3; D remains unclear. The CDR3 sequence is 17 residues long. Germline assignment: CDR1 SEHNR and CDR2 FQNEAQ (reference sequence). The germline V and J ends were trimmed by 5 bases and 5 bases, with 23 bases remaining between them. CDR3 in DNA: TGTGCCAGCAGCCAAACAAATTACCTGCATCTTGGAGATACGCAGTATTTT. This sequence encodes CASSQTNYLHLGDTQYF.

The genes are TRBV9 and TRBJ1-6; tentative D call: TRBD1 (5 bases). Trimming pared 3 bases from V and 7 bases from J, leaving 11 bases between. The CDR3 sequence is 14 residues long. Per the germline V gene, CDR1 is SGDLS and CDR2 is YYNGEE. The CDR3 DNA is TGTGCCAGCAGCGCCGGACAACGAAATTCACCCCTCCACTTT. Amino acid sequence: CASSAGQRNSPLHF. The full variable domain, its missing parts supplied by reference TRBV9 and TRBJ1-6, is DSGVTQTPKHLITATGQRVTLRCSPRSGDLSVYWYQQSLDQGLQFLIQYYNGEERAKGNILERFSAQQFPDLHSELNLSSLELGDSALYFCASSAGQRNSPLHFGNGTRLTVT.

The sample holds a few counts of this clone. The chain joins TRBV28 to TRBJ1-3; 7 positions match TRBD1. Germline V lookup: CDR1 MDHEN, CDR2 SYDVKM. The ends lost 6 bases at V and 1 base at J; junction bases unmatched: 3. CDR3 length equals 14 residues. The DNA of the CDR3 is TGTGCCAGCAGCACGACAGGGTCTGGAAACACCATATATTTT. Residues: CASSTTGSGNTIYF.

This sequence joins TRBV6-5 and TRBJ1-1; no clear D gene. CDR1 MNHEY and CDR2 SVGAGI come from the germline V gene. The CDR3 length is 14 residues. V was cut by 0 bases and J by 4 bases, with 9 bases left in between. This CDR3 reads CASSYSQVGTEAFF. The CDR3, as DNA: TGTGCCAGCAGTTACTCGCAGGTTGGCACTGAAGCTTTCTTT.

The chain carries TRBV28 and TRBJ2-7, with a tentative D call TRBD2 (6 bases). V lost 5 bases to trimming and J lost 3 bases, with 14 bases between them. CDR1 is MDHEN, CDR2 SYDVKM, per germline. CDR3 length equals 14 residues. The CDR3 loop is CASSRGAGDYEQYF. The CDR3 nucleotides are TGTGCCAGCAGTCGGGGAGCGGGTGACTACGAGCAGTACTTC. The full variable domain, in which reference TRBV28 and TRBJ2-7 provide the parts outside the CDR3, is DVKVTQSSRYLVKRTGEKVFLECVQDMDHENMFWYRQDPGLGLRLIYFSYDVKMKEKGDIPEGYSVSREKKERFSLILESASTNQTSMYLCASSRGAGDYEQYFGPGTRLTVT.

This clone was recorded once. The gene calls are TRBV5-1 and TRBJ2-2; D might be TRBD2 (5 bases). This CDR3 has 16 residues. Germline V gene lookup returns CDR1 SGHRS and CDR2 YFSETQ. Trimming pared 0 bases from V and 5 bases from J, leaving 14 bases between. The CDR3 protein is CASSLASAGTTGELFF. The DNA for the CDR3 is TGCGCCAGCAGCTTGGCCAGTGCGGGTACGACCGGGGAGCTGTTTTTT. Full variable domain (rest looked up from reference TRBV5-1 and TRBJ2-2): KAGVTQTPRYLIKTRGQQVTLSCSPISGHRSVSWYQQTPGQGLQFLFEYFSETQRNKGNFPGRFSGRQFSNSRSEMNVSTLELGDSALYLCASSLASAGTTGELFFGEGSRLTVL.

The chain employs TRBV15 and TRBJ1-5; unclear D gene. The CDR3 loop spans 14 amino acids. The germline V and J ends were trimmed by 0 bases and 5 bases, with 8 bases remaining between them. Germline loops: CDR1 LNHNV, CDR2 YYDKDF (reference sequence). CDR3 sequence reads: CATSRDRGHQPQHF. The CDR3 coding sequence is TGTGCCACCAGCAGAGATCGAGGCCATCAGCCCCAGCATTTT.

In its sample, this clone was seen once. V usage is TRBV11-3 and J usage is TRBJ2-2; possibly TRBD2 for D (6 bases). Trimming pared 0 bases from V and 3 bases from J, leaving 14 bases between. This CDR3 contains 17 residues. The germline gives CDR1 SGHNT, CDR2 YENEEA. The CDR3 DNA reads TGTGCCAGCAGCTTAGACCTTAGCGGATGGTACACCGGGGAGCTGTTTTTT. Encoded protein: CASSLDLSGWYTGELFF.

The rearrangement uses TRBV6-5 and TRBJ2-4; the match to TRBD1 covers 11 bases. The CDR3 spans 15 residues. Germline lookup yields CDR1 MNHEY and CDR2 SVGAGI. V lost 8 bases and J lost 6; bases outside the gene matches: 9. For the CDR3, the DNA is TGTGCCAGCGGACCGGGACAGGGGGTTGCAAACATTCAGTACTTC. Translating gives CASGPGQGVANIQYF.

The gene calls are TRBV18 and TRBJ1-1, with D unresolved. Trimming removed 2 bases at V and 10 bases at J, with 23 bases between. Germline CDR1 and CDR2: KGHSH and LQKENI. CDR3 size: 16 residues. The CDR3 here is CASSPASFGHSHGAFF. Written as DNA, the CDR3 is TGTGCCAGCTCACCAGCGTCTTTCGGTCACAGTCATGGAGCTTTCTTT. The full variable domain, completed using reference TRBV18 and TRBJ1-1, is NAGVMQNPRHLVRRRGQEARLRCSPMKGHSHVYWYRQLPEEGLKFMVYLQKENIIDESGMPKERFSAEFPKEGPSILRIQQVVRGDSAAYFCASSPASFGHSHGAFFGQGTRLTVV.

This chain links TRBV5-1 with TRBJ1-6; 7 nucleotides match TRBD1. The CDR3 runs to 14 residues. The V and J ends lost 4 bases and 7 bases, in that order; junction bases with no gene match: 5. Germline V gene sequence: CDR1 SGHRS, CDR2 YFSETQ. The CDR3 bases are TGCGCCAGCAGCATAGACAGGGACAATTCACCCCTCCACTTT. It codes for CASSIDRDNSPLHF. Drawing the rest from reference TRBV5-1 and TRBJ1-6, the complete variable domain is KAGVTQTPRYLIKTRGQQVTLSCSPISGHRSVSWYQQTPGQGLQFLFEYFSETQRNKGNFPGRFSGRQFSNSRSEMNVSTLELGDSALYLCASSIDRDNSPLHFGNGTRLTVT.